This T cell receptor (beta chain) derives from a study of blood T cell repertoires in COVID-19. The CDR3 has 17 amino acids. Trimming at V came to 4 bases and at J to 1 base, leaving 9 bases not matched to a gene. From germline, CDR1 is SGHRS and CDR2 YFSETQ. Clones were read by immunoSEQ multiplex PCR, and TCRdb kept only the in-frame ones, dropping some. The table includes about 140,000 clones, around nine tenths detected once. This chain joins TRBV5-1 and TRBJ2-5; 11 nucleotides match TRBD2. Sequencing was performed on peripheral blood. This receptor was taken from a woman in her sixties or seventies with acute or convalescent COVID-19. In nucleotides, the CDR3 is TGCGCCAGCAGCCACGGACTAGCGGGTCACTCCCAAGAGACCCAGTACTTC. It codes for CASSHGLAGHSQETQYF.